This note documents a single T cell receptor (beta chain) sequence. Its antigen is currently unknown. Germline V CDR1 and CDR2: SNHLY, FYNNEI. The V gene end was trimmed by 7 bases and the J gene end by 3 bases; junction bases not matched to a gene: 11. CDR3 length: 16 residues. The record originates from a study of blood T cells in healthy people across ages. About the study: The template switching approach captured approximately one barcoded beta molecule for every two T cells. Overall study results and limits: Unsorted PBMCs blocked a conclusive comparison of naive and antigen-experienced cells. More naive CD4+ cells and higher diversity marked long-lived donors relative to aged donors. Across the age range, TCR beta diversity per million T cells fell in a roughly linear way.

A second PCR of about 6 to 12 cycles used a sample-barcoded 5' primer and a J-beta primer mix. Each CDR3 protein gets one entry after TCRdb re-called the 5' RACE reads with MiXCR. The table includes roughly 680,000 distinct CDR3 sequences, 52% detected once. The chain joins TRBV2 to TRBJ2-3; TRBD2 aligns across 9 bases. The source of this sequence is a woman at least 80 years old in good health. Sequencing used blood. The CDR3 DNA reads TGTGCCAGCATGGGACTAGCTGATTATGGGACAGATACGCAGTATTTT. Translation: CASMGLADYGTDTQYF.